This T cell receptor (beta chain) was documented in a study of blood T cell repertoires in COVID-19 (dated by TCRdb to the early 2020s). For the study in its entirety: Collaborator samples came from the United States, Italy and Spain and covered acute and convalescent phases of COVID-19. The prospective study material was composed of cDNA or gDNA derived from T cells, B-cell-depleted T cells, or PBMCs. Nearly every sample came with metadata listing a de-identified subject ID, COVID-19 status, age in years and sex. The repertoires were released in a freely available public database intended as a resource for research on the immune response to SARS-CoV-2. Deeply sampled blood TCRbeta repertoires from subjects exposed to, actively infected with, or recovered from COVID-19 were included in the dataset. Where available, HLA class I and class II types were obtained from metadata supplied by the sample provider rather than from assay-based typing. Samples came from the ongoing ImmuneRACE study (first 160 participants) plus 1,254 subjects from 6 global collaborators.

TCRbeta CDR3 regions were amplified from genomic DNA using the immunoSEQ Assay, a bias-controlled multiplex PCR. The original methods were these. Within the assay, amplification of reference gene primers was used to estimate how many nucleated cells each sample contained. To quantify the absolute abundance of each unique TCRbeta CDR3 rearrangement, sequence reads were collapsed and filtered. For each sample, productive Simpson clonality was calculated as the square root of Simpson's diversity index across productive rearrangements. TCRdb took this table from immuneACCESS and kept in-frame rearrangements with V and J called. Such tables lack part of the clones; where checked against another copy, unresolved V genes explain under half of the gap, and the rest is unexplained. For V, J and clone size, that table is used; D and trimming come from the DNA. The sample yields about 140,000 clones; 84% were counted once. The ten largest account for 5.5% to 8% of the sample.

Beyond this particular receptor, the publication reports: The amount of clinical and demographic metadata varied by source and participant and was provided uncurated.

The junction shows trimming of 3 bases on V and 5 bases on J, plus 19 bases between the germline ends. Including the terminal cysteine and phenylalanine, the CDR3 comprises 15 residues. Of all the DNA, just the CDR3 is kept, 45 bases in frame from base 1. Via the germline V gene (reference sequence), CDR1 is DFQATT and CDR2 SNEGSKA. Points on this clone: Its antigen is unknown. Base qualities were left out, and no much larger clone turns up one base away.

Each collaborating institution followed its own protocols to collect whole blood in K2EDTA tubes. Collaborator samples were shipped for TCRbeta analysis as frozen whole blood, isolated PBMCs, or DNA extracted from either sample type. The chain employs TRBV20-1 and TRBJ1-1; TRBD1 is a weak D gene call, 5 bases matching. Material for sequencing was peripheral blood. The receptor's source is a human donor in a cohort sampled during active COVID-19. The CDR3 protein: CSASDAGSLGTEAFF. The bases are TGCAGTGCTAGTGACGCAGGGTCCTTAGGGACTGAAGCTTTCTTT.